Each of the 29 T cell receptor beta chains below was sequenced from the same sample in a study of CD8+ T cells in alopecia areata. Once RNA had been extracted, it was reverse transcribed into cDNA to act as the sequencing template. Clones were sequenced by immunoSEQ multiplex PCR, and TCRdb holds only the in-frame ones, with some missing. The sample contains under 3,500 clones, none occurring once; about 40% lies in the top ten. Sequenced material: lesional skin. Receptor source: a C3H/HeJ mouse with alopecia areata. MHC haplotype of the strain: H2-k.

In its sample, this clone was seen a few times. Mouse names are used for the genes. The read is 4 residues too short to cover the CDR3 end, so that end is filled in from the germline J gene. J is TRBJ2-5 and V is TRBV5; TRBD2 matches 13 bases. CDR1 and CDR2 from the germline V gene are LGHNA and YNLKQL (reference sequence). The CDR3 loop spans 16 amino acids. V was pared by 4 bases and J by 0 bases, with 1 base of the junction left unmatched. The sequenced part of the CDR3 DNA is TGTGCCAGCAGCCGGGGACTGGGGGGGAACCAAGAC. It is translated as CASSRGLGGNQD. The CDR3 in its entirety is CASSRGLGGNQDTQYF.

This clone showed up many times. The gene names here belong to mouse. The read halts 4 residues ahead of the CDR3 end, with the missing end drawn from the germline J gene. The sample carries other DNA sequences with the same CDR3. V and J are TRBV19 and TRBJ1-2; 7 bases match TRBD1. This CDR3 spans 14 amino acids. CDR1 is FNHDT and CDR2 is SITEND in the germline V gene (reference sequence). Losses at the gene ends were 4 bases for V and 0 bases for J; bases not matched to a gene: 3. The CDR3 loop reads CASSRDSANSDYTF. CDR3 DNA (partial): TGTGCCAGCAGTCGGGACAGTGCAAACTCC. The complete variable domain, with remaining parts taken from reference TRBV19 and TRBJ1-2, reads GGIITQTPKFLIGQEGQKLTLKCQQNFNHDTMYWYRQDSGKGLRLIYYSITENDLQKGDLSEGYDASREKKSSFSLTVTSAQKNEMAVFLCASSRDSANSDYTFGSGTRLLVI.

This clone was seen ten or more times. One base separates it from a far larger clone, so it is likely a read error. Gene names refer to mouse genes. The CDR3 bases that were read are TGTGCAAGCAGCTTAGAATCCAGGTTGAAC. This codes for CASSLESRLN. The CDR3 reads in full as CASSLESRLNTLYF. The chain couples TRBV16 to TRBJ2-4; no firm D call. The read finishes 4 residues shy of the CDR3 end, and the germline J gene is used to complete it. This CDR3 has 14 residues. Germline V lookup: CDR1 SGHSA, CDR2 FRNQAP.

The sample holds a few counts of this clone. The gene symbols are mouse symbols. The read falls 4 residues short of the CDR3 end, and the missing part is taken from the germline J gene. The rearrangement links TRBV5 to TRBJ2-5; 9 bases match TRBD1. The CDR3 extends over 13 amino acids. V dropped 5 bases and J dropped 3; count of bases not matched to a gene: 0. Germline V lookup: CDR1 LGHNA, CDR2 YNLKQL (reference sequence). CDR3 sequence: CASSDRGQDTQYF. The DNA read from the CDR3 is TGTGCCAGCAGCGACAGGGGGCAAGAC.

This clone was observed at least ten times. Gene names and germline refer to mouse. Coverage ceases 4 residues before the CDR3 finishes, and the germline J gene fills in the end. The chain has TRBV14 and TRBJ2-2, with 8 nucleotides matching TRBD1. The CDR3 runs to 15 residues. Germline values: CDR1 SGHDT, CDR2 FRDEAV. CDR3 DNA, as far as it was read: TGTGCCAGCAGCCCCAGGACAGGGTTGGACGGG. Amino acids: CASSPRTGLDG. The whole CDR3 protein is CASSPRTGLDGQLYF.

In this sample, this clone turned up many times. The genes are named according to mouse. The read ends 4 residues early relative to the CDR3; the germline J gene fills the gap. The rearrangement joins TRBV19 to TRBJ2-1; 8 bases are a match to TRBD1. The CDR3 loop spans 14 amino acids. V trimming: 2 bases; J trimming: 6 bases; junction bases outside the gene matches: 4. The germline CDR1 and CDR2 sequences are FNHDT and SITEND (reference sequence). The chain's CDR3 is CASSIQGALAEQFF. The DNA read from the CDR3 is TGTGCCAGCAGTATCCAGGGGGCGCTTGCT.

There are many counts of this clone. The germline and genes are mouse ones. The same CDR3 can be traced to other DNA sequences in this sample. CDR3 DNA (partial): TGTGCCAGCAGTGACGGACTGGGGGTTTAT. Residues: CASSDGLGVY. The CDR3 reads in full as CASSDGLGVYEQYF. The V and J genes are TRBV13-1 and TRBJ2-7; 10 nucleotides align to TRBD2. The CDR3 is cut off 4 residues early in the read; its end comes from the germline J gene. CDR1 is NSHNY, CDR2 SYGAGN, per germline. The CDR3 is 14 amino acids.

This clone has just a few counts. Gene and germline names: mouse. From the germline J gene comes the end of the CDR3, since the read stops 4 residues before it. This chain joins TRBV12-2 and TRBJ2-3; the match to TRBD1 covers 11 bases. The CDR3 is made up of 17 amino acids. V gave up 6 bases and J gave up 0 bases; unmatched junction bases: 10. The V gene's germline CDR1 is SGHLS and CDR2 HYDKME. Incomplete CDR3 DNA: TGTGCCAGCGGTGAAGGGGACAGGGGGGCTAGTGCAGAA. Its protein is CASGEGDRGASAE. The complete CDR3 reads CASGEGDRGASAETLYF.

At least ten counts were recorded for this clone. Genes and germline are mouse. The CDR3 end falls 4 residues outside the read, so it is completed with the germline J gene. The V gene is TRBV29, the J gene TRBJ2-4, with no clear D. The CDR3 has 13 amino acids. Germline V lookup: CDR1 MSHET, CDR2 SYDVDS. Trimming removed 3 bases at V and 0 bases at J, with 4 bases between. CDR3 DNA, as far as it was read: TGTGCTAGCAGTTTCCCTAGTCAAAAC. Translated, it gives CASSFPSQN. The CDR3 in its entirety is CASSFPSQNTLYF. The full variable domain, in which reference TRBV29 and TRBJ2-4 provide the parts outside the CDR3, is DMKVTQMPRYLIKRMGENVLLECGQDMSHETMYWYRQDPGLGLQLIYISYDVDSNSEGDIPKGYRVSRKKREHFSLILDSAKTNQTSVYFCASSFPSQNTLYFGAGTRLSVL.

This clone was seen a handful of times. Mouse gene names apply. The read terminates 4 residues ahead of where the CDR3 ends, so the germline J gene completes it. The V gene is TRBV19, the J gene TRBJ2-1; 8 bases align to TRBD2. CDR1 and CDR2 from the germline V gene are FNHDT and SITEND (reference sequence). CDR3 length equals 15 residues. V trimming: 3 bases; J trimming: 3 bases; junction bases outside the gene matches: 5. This CDR3 reads CASSNFGGAYAEQFF. The CDR3 bases that were read are TGTGCCAGCAGTAATTTCGGGGGGGCCTATGCT.

The sample holds a few counts of this clone. Germline and genes: mouse. From the germline J gene comes the end of the CDR3, since the read stops 4 residues before it. The V and J genes are TRBV4 and TRBJ2-2; 8 bases are shared with TRBD2. Germline values: CDR1 LGHDT, CDR2 YNNKQL (reference sequence). V dropped 4 bases and J dropped 4; count of bases not matched to a gene: 5. The CDR3 totals 15 residues. CDR3: CASSSWGAGTGQLYF. The covered CDR3 bases are TGTGCCAGCAGCTCCTGGGGGGCCGGCACCGGG.

Ten or more counts support this clone. Genes and germline come from the mouse. The CDR3 extends 4 residues past the end of the read, so its final part is completed from the germline J gene. This chain uses TRBV13-2 with TRBJ2-3, with 9 bases lining up with TRBD2. Trimming cost V 7 bases and J 3 bases; bases outside gene matches: 6. CDR1 is NNHNN, CDR2 SYGAGS, per germline (reference sequence). The CDR3 extends over 14 amino acids. The CDR3 region is CASSMGGRAETLYF. The sequenced CDR3 bases are TGTGCCAGCAGTATGGGGGGGCGAGCAGAA.

This clone appeared many times. Gene names refer to mouse genes. The CDR3 end lies 4 residues beyond the end of the read and is filled in from the germline J gene. This sequence joins TRBV13-3 and TRBJ1-2; D might be TRBD1 (6 bases). CDR3 length equals 15 residues. Germline CDR1 and CDR2: NNHDY and SYVADS. Trimming removed 4 bases at V and 0 bases at J, with 13 bases between. CDR3 sequence: CASSFPRGSNSDYTF. CDR3 bases read: TGTGCCAGCAGTTTCCCCAGGGGCTCAAACTCC.

This clone was detected ten times or more. Mouse gene names apply. The observed sequence ends 4 residues before the CDR3 terminus, with the missing tail filled in from the germline J gene. This chain links TRBV13-1 with TRBJ2-5, with 11 bases aligning to TRBD2. The germline gives CDR1 NSHNY, CDR2 SYGAGN. The CDR3 spans 14 residues. CDR3 loop: CASSEGLGEDTQYF. The sequenced CDR3 bases are TGTGCCAGCAGTGAGGGACTGGGGGAAGAC.

This clone was found many times. Gene names are the mouse ones. The CDR3 goes on 4 residues after the read ends, and that part is filled in from the germline J gene. The rearrangement joins TRBV19 to TRBJ1-4; D may be TRBD1 (5 bases). From germline, CDR1 is FNHDT and CDR2 SITEND (reference sequence). CDR3 length: 14 residues. Trimming removed 2 bases at V and 1 base at J, with 6 bases between. The CDR3 reads CASSIQGSNERLFF. The CDR3 DNA, read in part, is TGTGCCAGCAGTATCCAGGGTTCCAACGAA.

By sample share, this clone is large. Germline and genes here are mouse. The CDR3 end falls 4 residues outside the read, so it is completed with the germline J gene. The chain uses TRBV13-2 and TRBJ1-1; tentatively, D is TRBD1 (6 bases). The germline CDR1 and CDR2 sequences are NNHNN and SYGAGS (reference sequence). The V and J ends lost 0 bases and 0 bases respectively, with 12 bases between them. This CDR3 region has 16 residues. The CDR3 loop is CASGDAGTKTNTEVFF. The CDR3 DNA, read in part, is TGTGCCAGCGGTGATGCCGGGACAAAAACAAACACA.

Comments on this clone: The listed genes are named as in mouse. The CDR3 loop reads CASGEGDKGDSAETLYF. The covered CDR3 bases are TGTGCCAGCGGTGAAGGGGACAAGGGGGACAGTGCAGAA. The chain carries TRBV13-2 and TRBJ2-3; a possible D gene is TRBD1 (6 bases). From the germline J gene comes the end of the CDR3, since the read stops 4 residues before it. Deletions cut 2 bases from V and 0 bases from J, with 16 bases between. Germline loops: CDR1 NNHNN, CDR2 SYGAGS (reference sequence). The CDR3 contains 17 residues.

This clone is medium-sized in the sample. Gene names follow the mouse nomenclature. The missing CDR3 end, 4 residues past where the read stops, is filled in from the germline J gene. J is TRBJ1-2 and V is TRBV1, with a possible D match to TRBD1 (5 bases). Germline V lookup: CDR1 NSQYPW, CDR2 LRSPGD (reference sequence). This CDR3 has 12 residues. CDR3 DNA, as far as it was read: TGCACCTGCAGTGCAGACAGGGTC. As protein: CTCSADRV. The full CDR3 sequence reads CTCSADRVDYTF.

As concerns this clone: The protein listed by TCRdb differs at residue 11 from the translated DNA, so the DNA translation is shown. Gene names are mouse gene names. The CDR3 end lies 3 residues beyond the end of the read and is filled in from the germline J gene. This chain connects TRBV3 to TRBJ1-6; 9 bases fit TRBD1. TRBJ1-6 is an ORF, with its function uncertain. The V gene's germline CDR1 is SNHLY and CDR2 FYNGKV (reference sequence). The CDR3 contains 14 residues. V lost 6 bases and J lost 7; bases outside the gene matches: 4. The CDR3 spells CASRTGGGNSPLYF. The DNA read from the CDR3 is TGTGCCAGCAGAACAGGGGGCGGGAATTCGCCC.

Many counts were recorded for this clone. Mouse names are used for the genes. The read halts 4 residues ahead of the CDR3 end, with the missing end drawn from the germline J gene. The genes are TRBV1 and TRBJ1-2, with D unresolved. V was cut by 0 bases and J by 0 bases, with 8 bases left in between. The germline V gene has CDR1 NSQYPW and CDR2 LRSPGD (reference sequence). CDR3 length: 15 amino acids. Incomplete CDR3 DNA: TGCACCTGCAGTGCAGATAACAGCGCAAACTCC. Its protein is CTCSADNSANS. The CDR3, in full, reads CTCSADNSANSDYTF.

This clone was observed at least ten times. Genes here carry mouse names. CDR3 sequence reads: CASSQDWQGDSDYTF. Partial CDR3 DNA: TGTGCCAGCAGCCAAGATTGGCAGGGGGACTCC. The chain joins TRBV5 to TRBJ1-2; TRBD1 matches 7 bases. The read ends 4 residues before the CDR3 terminus; that terminus is restored from the germline J gene. The V and J ends lost 0 bases and 3 bases, in that order; junction bases with no gene match: 4. The CDR3 length is 15 residues. The germline gives CDR1 LGHNA, CDR2 YNLKQL (reference sequence).

This clone was seen many times. The listed genes are named as in mouse. The missing CDR3 end, 4 residues past where the read stops, is filled in from the germline J gene. The gene calls are TRBV19 and TRBJ1-2; 11 bases align to TRBD1. Germline V CDR1 and CDR2: FNHDT, SITEND (reference sequence). Unmatched junction bases numbered 4, after V lost 3 bases and J lost 3 bases. The CDR3 has 15 residues. Incomplete CDR3 DNA: TGTGCCAGCAGTAATTGGGGACAGGGGGACTCC. Translating it yields CASSNWGQGDS. The whole CDR3 protein is CASSNWGQGDSDYTF.

This clone came up many times. At residue 12, the TCRdb protein departs from the DNA translation, so the protein shown here was derived from the DNA itself. Germline and genes: mouse. The CDR3 end lies 3 residues beyond the end of the read and is filled in from the germline J gene. The chain employs TRBV12-1 and TRBJ1-6; D possibly corresponds to TRBD1 (5 bases). TRBJ1-6 is treated as an ORF (open reading frame) with a function not yet certain. Trimming removed 0 bases at V and 3 bases at J, with 8 bases between. The germline CDR1 and CDR2 sequences are SGHSN and HYEKVE. The length of the CDR3 is 15 residues. CDR3 DNA, as far as it was read: TGTGCCAGCTCTCTCCGGGGGGACTATAATTCGCCC. This codes for CASSLRGDYNSP. The full CDR3 protein is CASSLRGDYNSPLYF.

This clone was observed many times. Gene labels here are mouse ones. Coverage ceases 4 residues before the CDR3 finishes, and the germline J gene fills in the end. The rearrangement joins TRBV13-3 to TRBJ1-4; 10 nucleotides agree with TRBD1. This CDR3 region has 16 residues. Germline V gene lookup returns CDR1 NNHDY and CDR2 SYVADS. The junction had 5 bases not matched to a gene; V was cut back by 0 bases and J by 6 bases. Partial CDR3 DNA: TGTGCCAGCAGTGATGCGGGGACAGGGGTTGACGAA. Translation: CASSDAGTGVDE. The complete CDR3 protein is CASSDAGTGVDERLFF.

This clone has just a few counts. Gene and germline names: mouse. The covered CDR3 bases are TGTGCCAGCAGCCGTGACAGGGGGCAGGGCCAAGAC. Its translation is CASSRDRGQGQD. The CDR3, in full, reads CASSRDRGQGQDTQYF. The rearrangement uses TRBV5 and TRBJ2-5, with 10 bases identical to TRBD1. The read ends 4 residues before the CDR3 terminus; that terminus is restored from the germline J gene. V lost 4 bases, J lost 2 bases, and 6 bases stayed unmatched. Germline-derived CDR1 and CDR2 are LGHNA and YNLKQL (reference sequence). The CDR3 loop spans 16 amino acids.

Points on this clone: Gene and germline names: mouse. CDR3 DNA (partial): TGTGCCAGCAGCCAAGACGGGACTGGGGGGTACCAAAAC. Its translation is CASSQDGTGGYQN. From start to end, the CDR3 is CASSQDGTGGYQNTLYF. V and J are TRBV2 and TRBJ2-4, with 12 bases aligning to TRBD2. The DNA ends 4 residues before the CDR3 does, and the rest of the CDR3 is filled in from the germline J gene. Germline values: CDR1 LGHNA, CDR2 YSYQKL. The CDR3 has 17 amino acids. Trimming cost V 0 bases and J 3 bases; bases outside gene matches: 4.

In its sample, this clone was seen many times. Gene names refer to mouse genes. The read finishes 4 residues shy of the CDR3 end, and the germline J gene is used to complete it. The chain carries TRBV29 and TRBJ2-7; 7 bases are shared with TRBD1. This CDR3 is 14 amino acids long. CDR1 is MSHET, CDR2 SYDVDS, per germline. The junction had 2 bases not matched to a gene; V was cut back by 3 bases and J by 0 bases. CDR3 amino acids: CASSFGTDSYEQYF. The CDR3 DNA, read in part, is TGTGCTAGCAGTTTTGGGACAGACTCCTAT.

This clone was detected many times. Gene names refer to mouse genes. Coverage ceases 4 residues before the CDR3 finishes, and the germline J gene fills in the end. The V call is TRBV13-3, the J call TRBJ1-1, with 7 nucleotides matching TRBD1. CDR1 and CDR2 from the germline V gene are NNHDY and SYVADS. With 5 bases clipped from V and 0 bases from J, the junction kept 4 bases outside the gene matches. The CDR3 has 14 residues. CDR3 bases read: TGTGCCAGCAGCGGGGACAGAGCAAACACA. Translation: CASSGDRANT. In full, the CDR3 reads CASSGDRANTEVFF.

This clone is classed as large. Gene names denote mouse genes. The CDR3 goes on 4 residues after the read ends, and that part is filled in from the germline J gene. Other DNA sequences in this sample translate to the same CDR3. The genes are TRBV14 and TRBJ2-7; the D is unclear. The CDR3 runs to 11 residues. Looked up from germline, CDR1 is SGHDT and CDR2 is FRDEAV. The DNA read from the CDR3 is TGTGCCAGCAGCTCACAGTAT. Translated, it gives CASSSQY. From start to end, the CDR3 is CASSSQYEQYF.